This TCR beta chain appears in the sequencing data of a study of blood T cell repertoires in COVID-19. The protocol was immunoSEQ multiplex PCR, while the TCRdb copy is restricted to in-frame clones and leaves out a portion. The sample lists fewer than 500,000 clones; 75% to 90% were seen once. Germline V CDR1 and CDR2: SGHNT, YYREEE (reference sequence). The CDR3 loop spans 16 amino acids. Trimming shortened V by 1 base and J by 4 bases, and 14 bases separated the two germline ends. The sequenced sample was peripheral blood. This TCR came from a woman younger than 45 with active or convalescent COVID-19. The rearrangement uses TRBV5-4 and TRBJ1-4; D gene ambiguous. CDR3 nucleotide sequence: TGTGCCAGCAGCTTGAATGGAGTTCAGAATAATGAAAAACTGTTTTTT. Protein product: CASSLNGVQNNEKLFF. Supplemented by reference TRBV5-4 and TRBJ1-4, the full variable domain reads ETGVTQSPTHLIKTRGQQVTLRCSSQSGHNTVSWYQQALGQGPQFIFQYYREEENGRGNFPPRFSGLQFPNYSSELNVNALELDDSALYLCASSLNGVQNNEKLFFGSGTQLSVL.